A selection of T cell receptor beta chains follows, all from one sample in a study of T cells in Graves' hyperthyroidism and ophthalmopathy. MiXCR, applied by TCRdb to the multiplex PCR reads, yields one record per CDR3 protein. This sample yields almost 350,000 distinct CDR3 sequences, of which around 18% are seen a single time; about a sixth belongs to the top ten. What was sequenced was blood. Source of these receptors: a woman in her thirties or forties with Graves' ophthalmopathy. Each CDR3 is given with its conserved first and last residue. A D gene is named only where the DNA matches it firmly. Size is stated for part of the rows, as once, few or many counts, or as a class when the clone is expanded.

>TRBJ1-2|TRBV28|many|.
TGTGCCAGCAGTTATACAGGGAACTATGGCTACACCTTC
CASSYTGNYGYTF
>TRBJ1-4|TRBV6-1|.|.
TGTGCCAGCAGTGAAGATCCGGGACCTAATGAAAAACTGTTTTTT
CASSEDPGPNEKLFF
>TRBJ1-5|TRBV28|many|.
TGTGCCAGCAGTTTATCAGGATCTCTCAATCAGCCCCAGCATTTT
CASSLSGSLNQPQHF
>TRBJ1-1|TRBV11-1|many|.
TGTGCCAGCAGCATAGGGGCCAGGGGACCTTTGACTGAAGCTTTCTTT
CASSIGARGPLTEAFF
>TRBJ1-6|TRBV7-2|many|.
TGTGCCAGCAGCCCCGGGGGTCAACATAATTCACCCCTCCACTTT
CASSPGGQHNSPLHF
>TRBJ1-3|TRBV6-1|many|TRBD1
TGTGCCAGCAGTCAAGACAGGGCTGGAAACACCATATATTTT
CASSQDRAGNTIYF
>TRBJ1-5|TRBV7-2|.|.
TGTGCCAGCAGCAGCCCCCCCCAGCCCCAGCATTTT
CASSSPPQPQHF
>TRBJ1-2|TRBV12-3/TRBV12-4|many|.
TGTGCCAGCACCATAAGTGCCGGAGCTAACTATGGCTACACCTTC
CASTISAGANYGYTF
>TRBJ2-6|TRBV6-1|many|.
TGTGCCAGCACTCCCGGGCTGGACTCTGGGGCCAACGTCCTGACTTTC
CASTPGLDSGANVLTF
>TRBJ2-7|TRBV15|.|.
TGTGCCACCAGCGAGGACAGTGACTACGAGCAGTACTTC
CATSEDSDYEQYF
>TRBJ1-5|TRBV5-7|many|TRBD1
TGTGCCAGCAGCTCCAACAGGGGCGCTAGCAATCAGCCCCAGCATTTT
CASSSNRGASNQPQHF
>TRBJ1-1|TRBV6-1|many|TRBD1
TGTGCCAGCAGTGGATGGACAGGGAATGGGAACACTGAAGCTTTCTTT
CASSGWTGNGNTEAFF
>TRBJ2-7|TRBV5-1|many|.
TGCGCCAGCAACAAGGGAAATAGCGGAACCTACGAGCAGTACTTC
CASNKGNSGTYEQYF
>TRBJ1-5|TRBV12-3/TRBV12-4|.|.
TGTGCCAGCAGTTTCAGGATGGGCAGCAATCAGCCCCAGCATTTT
CASSFRMGSNQPQHF
>TRBJ2-2|TRBV4-2|many|TRBD2
TGTGCCAGCAGCCAAGACGCGGGAGACACCGGGGAGCTGTTTTTT
CASSQDAGDTGELFF
>TRBJ2-7|TRBV11-2|many|TRBD2
TGTGCCAGCAGCTTAGGTCCTAGCGGGAGGTTCGAGCAGTACTTC
CASSLGPSGRFEQYF
>TRBJ1-2|TRBV4-1|many|.
TGCGCCAGCAGCCAAGATGGGGCAGGCTCCCCGGGGGGGGGCTACACCTTC
CASSQDGAGSPGGGYTF
>TRBJ1-2|TRBV2|many|.
TGTGCCAGCACCCTTTCCCGGGACAACTGGGACTATGGCTACACCTTC
CASTLSRDNWDYGYTF
>TRBJ1-2|TRBV18|.|.
TGTGCCAGCTCACCAAAATTGGCCAGGATCTACTATGGCTACACCTTC
CASSPKLARIYYGYTF
>TRBJ2-2|TRBV3-1|.|.
TGTGCCAGCAGCCCTTCTATTAACACCGGGGAGCTGTTTTTT
CASSPSINTGELFF
>TRBJ2-7|TRBV13|.|.
TGTGCCAGCAGCTCCGGGACGCCTCCCTACGAGCAGTACTTC
CASSSGTPPYEQYF
>TRBJ2-7|TRBV27|.|TRBD2
TGTGCCAGCAGAGAGGGACTAGCGAGGGAGCAGTACTTC
CASREGLAREQYF
>TRBJ1-5|TRBV28|many|.
TGTGCCAGCAGGGATCAACAGGGCAATCAGCCCCAGCATTTT
CASRDQQGNQPQHF
>TRBJ2-2|TRBV6-5|many|.
TGTGCCAGCAGTCCAACCACCGGGGAGCTGTTTTTT
CASSPTTGELFF
>TRBJ2-5|TRBV9|.|TRBD2
TGTGCCAGCAATCCTAGCGGGAGGCGCGAGACCCAGTACTTC
CASNPSGRRETQYF
>TRBJ2-7|TRBV5-1|many|TRBD1
TGCGCCAGCAGCTTAAGAGGGACAGGGGTTTCCGAGCAGTACTTC
CASSLRGTGVSEQYF
>TRBJ1-5|TRBV5-1|many|TRBD1
TGTGCCAGCAGCTCCGGACAGGGCAATCAGCCCCAGCATTTT
CASSSGQGNQPQHF
>TRBJ2-5|TRBV6-2/TRBV6-3|.|.
TGTGCCAGCAGTTACGTCACGCAGACCCTGTACTTC
CASSYVTQTLYF
>TRBJ2-7|TRBV11-2|.|.
TGCGCCAGCAGCCCCGGAGATAACTACGAGCAGTACTTC
CASSPGDNYEQYF
>TRBJ2-5|TRBV6-5|many|.
TGTGCCAGCAGTCTCGGGACCTCGGAGACCCAGTACTTC
CASSLGTSETQYF
>TRBJ2-7|TRBV6-5|many|TRBD2
TGTGCCAGCAGCCTTGGAGGAAGCGGGAGTAACGAGCAGTACTTC
CASSLGGSGSNEQYF
>TRBJ2-7|TRBV28|once|.
TGTGCCAGCAATTTAGGGGCTTACGAGCAGTCCTTC
CASNLGAYEQSF
>TRBJ2-2|TRBV29-1|many|TRBD2
TGCAGCGTTGTGTGGCTAGCGGGAGGGCATACCGGGGAGCTGTTTTTT
CSVVWLAGGHTGELFF
>TRBJ1-1|TRBV7-2|few|.
TGTGCCAGCAGCCCAGTTCATAAGAACACTGAAGCTTTCTTT
CASSPVHKNTEAFF
>TRBJ2-3|TRBV7-3|.|.
TGTGCCAGCAGCCCTGTGGGGGTGGGAGATACGCAGTATTTT
CASSPVGVGDTQYF
>TRBJ2-7|TRBV6-2/TRBV6-3|many|.
TGTGCCAGCAGAGACGGGAGCGTGTACGAGCAGTACTTC
CASRDGSVYEQYF
>TRBJ2-7|TRBV7-9|many|TRBD2
TGTGCCAGCAGCCCGCGGACTAGCGGGAGTGTCAACGAGCAGTACTTC
CASSPRTSGSVNEQYF
>TRBJ2-7|TRBV28|many|.
TGTGCCAGCAGTAGCCGACCGGGACAACCCGATGCCTACGAGCAGTACTTC
CASSSRPGQPDAYEQYF
>TRBJ2-2|TRBV11-2|many|TRBD1
TGTGCCAGCAGTTCAAGAATCAACAGGGGCGCCGGGGAGCTGTTTTTT
CASSSRINRGAGELFF
>TRBJ1-1|TRBV24-1|many|.
TGTGCCACCACCAGTTCAGCGACAGGGAACACTGAAGCTTTCTTT
CATTSSATGNTEAFF
>TRBJ2-5|TRBV12-3/TRBV12-4|many|TRBD1
TGTGCCAGCGTCGGGACAGATCAAGAGACCCAGTACTTC
CASVGTDQETQYF
>TRBJ1-4|TRBV7-2|.|.
TGTGCCAGCAGCTTACGGGCTGGGGGGGGACGGTTGTTTTTT
CASSLRAGGGRLFF
>TRBJ2-5|TRBV6-5|many|.
TGTGCCAGCACCCTTAATGCGAGGGGGGAGACCCAGTACTTC
CASTLNARGETQYF
>TRBJ2-3|TRBV19|many|.
TGTGCCAGTAGTATTGCAGGGGTTGTGGGTGTGGATACGCAGTATTTT
CASSIAGVVGVDTQYF
>TRBJ1-5|TRBV6-1|once|.
TGTGCCAGCAGTGGGACGGGGGGACCTAATAGCAATCAGCCCCAGCATTTT
CASSGTGGPNSNQPQHF
>TRBJ2-2|TRBV20-1|many|TRBD2
TGCAGTGCTAGAGTAAGCGGGAGGGCTCCCGGGGAGCTGTTTTTT
CSARVSGRAPGELFF
>TRBJ1-2|TRBV6-1|.|.
TGTGCCAGCAGTGGTTTAGCAGCCTACTATGGCTACACCTTC
CASSGLAAYYGYTF
>TRBJ2-7|TRBV5-1|many|.
TGCGCCAGCAGCTTAGCGACCGACTACGAGCAGTACTTC
CASSLATDYEQYF
>TRBJ1-3|TRBV28|many|.
TGTGCCAGCAGTTTATACGGCTCTGGAAACACCATATATTTT
CASSLYGSGNTIYF
>TRBJ1-5|TRBV20-1|many|.
TGCAGTGCTAGAGGGAGGACGGGAAATCAGCCCCAGCATTTT
CSARGRTGNQPQHF